Detailed here is one T cell receptor (beta chain). This sample was taken from a study of cytomegalovirus exposure and HLA in healthy donors. Sampled while nominally healthy, donors likely had unrecorded immune exposures. Use of 60 Vbeta and 13 Jbeta primers characterized the PCR. Profiling relied on immunoSEQ multiplex PCR, and the TCRdb table lists in-frame clones only, not all of them. In the table there are more than 150,000 clones, approximately 73% of which are singletons. The sample taken for sequencing was PBMCs. The sequence was obtained from a woman aged 25 to 39 in good health and CMV-seropositive.

The CDR3 coding sequence is TGTGCCAGCAGGGGGTGGGGGGGCGATGAGCAGTTCTTC. Translated: CASRGWGGDEQFF. The chain is built from TRBV27 and TRBJ2-1; D perhaps matches TRBD2 (7 bases). The CDR3 totals 13 residues. CDR1 is MNHEY, CDR2 SMNVEV, per germline (reference sequence). The V end was cut by 6 bases, the J end by 8 bases, with 14 bases between.